This TCR beta chain was sequenced for a study of blood T cell repertoires in COVID-19. Study information: From the United States, Italy and Spain came samples of acute and convalescent COVID-19. PBMCs, B-cell-depleted T cells, or T cells provided the cDNA or gDNA that made up the material.

Authors' data handling: Amplification with reference gene primers provided the estimates of nucleated cell counts. The method was immunoSEQ multiplex PCR; TCRdb's version includes in-frame clones alone and lacks a portion of them. D and trimming come from the DNA, and the V and J calls and clone size come from that table. Found here are 300,000 to 400,000 clones, under 95% of them singletons; the top ten hold 3% to 4%. CDR1 and CDR2 (germline): SQVTM, ANQGSEA. V was pared by 5 bases and J by 8 bases, with 6 bases between. The CDR3 is 9 amino acids. Sequenced material: peripheral blood. This TCR was recovered from a woman under 30 who had recovered from COVID-19. The rearrangement joins TRBV29-1 to TRBJ1-2, with unresolved D. The CDR3 loop reads CSVIPGYTF. DNA of the CDR3: TGCAGCGTTATCCCAGGCTACACCTTC.